The rows below give T cell receptor beta chains drawn from one sample of a study of blood T cell repertoires in COVID-19. The data were produced by immunoSEQ multiplex PCR, yet TCRdb's version contains in-frame clones alone and is incomplete. The top ten hold around 1.5% of the sample, which has about 410,000 clones, 89% seen once. The sample taken for sequencing was peripheral blood. Source of these receptors: a woman between 35 and 50 years old with COVID-19, enrolled during active disease. The CDR3 runs from the conserved cysteine through the conserved F or W. D genes are given only for firm matches. Expanded clones are given a class, and other clones once, few, many or no size at all.

v_call: TRBV19; d_call: TRBD1; j_call: TRBJ1-1; clone_size: -; cdr3_aa: CASNRGGTGGTEAFF; cdr3_nt: TGTGCCAGTAATCGGGGAGGGACAGGAGGGACTGAAGCTTTCTTT
v_call: TRBV5-6; d_call: -; j_call: TRBJ1-1; clone_size: -; cdr3_aa: CASSFDAQYEAFF; cdr3_nt: TGTGCCAGCAGCTTTGATGCACAGTATGAAGCTTTCTTT
v_call: TRBV5-1; d_call: TRBD2; j_call: TRBJ2-1; clone_size: -; cdr3_aa: CASSPGLAGGLGAYNEQFF; cdr3_nt: TGCGCCAGCAGCCCGGGACTAGCGGGAGGTTTAGGTGCCTACAATGAGCAGTTCTTC
v_call: TRBV6-6; d_call: TRBD2; j_call: TRBJ2-3; clone_size: -; cdr3_aa: CASRLAGMTDTQYF; cdr3_nt: TGTGCCAGTAGACTAGCGGGAATGACAGATACGCAGTATTTT
v_call: TRBV4-3; d_call: -; j_call: TRBJ2-1; clone_size: -; cdr3_aa: CASSQDWTAEQFF; cdr3_nt: TGCGCCAGCAGCCAAGATTGGACAGCTGAGCAGTTCTTC
v_call: TRBV10-3; d_call: TRBD1; j_call: TRBJ1-5; clone_size: -; cdr3_aa: CAISPGQGANQPQHF; cdr3_nt: TGTGCCATCAGTCCCGGACAGGGGGCAAATCAGCCCCAGCATTTT
v_call: TRBV14; d_call: TRBD1; j_call: TRBJ2-1; clone_size: -; cdr3_aa: CASSLFQGALNEQFF; cdr3_nt: TGTGCCAGCAGCCTCTTTCAGGGGGCGTTGAATGAGCAGTTCTTC
v_call: TRBV5-1; d_call: -; j_call: TRBJ1-5; clone_size: -; cdr3_aa: CASSLVGGSNQPQHF; cdr3_nt: TGCGCCAGCAGCTTGGTGGGAGGGAGCAATCAGCCCCAGCATTTT
v_call: TRBV3-1/TRBV3-2; d_call: -; j_call: TRBJ2-3; clone_size: -; cdr3_aa: CASSSRGTDTQYF; cdr3_nt: TGTGCCAGCAGTTCCAGGGGCACAGATACGCAGTATTTT
v_call: TRBV11-2; d_call: -; j_call: TRBJ1-2; clone_size: -; cdr3_aa: CASSLDWARSSRGYTF; cdr3_nt: TGTGCCAGCAGCTTAGATTGGGCAAGATCCTCCCGAGGCTACACCTTC
v_call: TRBV7-6; d_call: TRBD2; j_call: TRBJ2-7; clone_size: once; cdr3_aa: CASSLVQAGGARYEQYF; cdr3_nt: TGTGCCAGCAGCTTAGTACAAGCGGGAGGCGCCCGCTACGAGCAGTACTTC
v_call: TRBV30; d_call: -; j_call: TRBJ1-5; clone_size: -; cdr3_aa: CAWSSIGTHSNQPQHF; cdr3_nt: TGTGCCTGGAGCTCAATCGGGACACATAGCAATCAGCCCCAGCATTTT
v_call: TRBV30; d_call: TRBD2; j_call: TRBJ2-3; clone_size: -; cdr3_aa: CASPRREGGTDTQYF; cdr3_nt: TGTGCCTCTCCAAGGCGGGAGGGAGGGACAGATACGCAGTATTTT
v_call: TRBV19; d_call: TRBD1; j_call: TRBJ2-7; clone_size: -; cdr3_aa: CASSIGDRGYEQYF; cdr3_nt: TGTGCCAGTAGTATTGGGGACAGGGGCTACGAGCAGTACTTC
v_call: TRBV6-2/TRBV6-3; d_call: -; j_call: TRBJ2-1; clone_size: -; cdr3_aa: CASSLTRAEQFF; cdr3_nt: TGTGCCAGCAGTCTGACTCGCGCTGAGCAGTTCTTC
v_call: TRBV29-1; d_call: -; j_call: TRBJ2-1; clone_size: -; cdr3_aa: CSVARGTLYNEQFF; cdr3_nt: TGCAGCGTTGCCAGGGGAACGCTCTACAATGAGCAGTTCTTC
v_call: TRBV6-4; d_call: -; j_call: TRBJ2-1; clone_size: -; cdr3_aa: CASSDSYRANEQFF; cdr3_nt: TGTGCCAGCAGTGACTCTTACAGGGCGAATGAGCAGTTCTTC
v_call: TRBV5-1; d_call: -; j_call: TRBJ1-1; clone_size: -; cdr3_aa: CASGLRSNTEAFF; cdr3_nt: TGCGCCAGCGGCCTGAGGTCGAACACTGAAGCTTTCTTT
v_call: TRBV5-1; d_call: TRBD2; j_call: TRBJ2-2; clone_size: -; cdr3_aa: CASSWAWEGPTGELFF; cdr3_nt: TGCGCCAGCAGCTGGGCGTGGGAGGGGCCCACCGGGGAGCTGTTTTTT
v_call: TRBV5-1; d_call: -; j_call: TRBJ1-1; clone_size: once; cdr3_aa: CASRVQANTEAFF; cdr3_nt: TGCGCCAGCAGGGTCCAGGCGAACACTGAAGCTTTCTTT
v_call: TRBV29-1; d_call: TRBD2; j_call: TRBJ2-7; clone_size: -; cdr3_aa: CSVLAGGNHEQYF; cdr3_nt: TGCAGCGTTTTAGCGGGAGGGAACCACGAGCAGTACTTC
v_call: TRBV5-8; d_call: TRBD1; j_call: TRBJ1-2; clone_size: -; cdr3_aa: CASSLGLLGGVYYGYTF; cdr3_nt: TGTGCCAGCAGCTTGGGACTTTTAGGGGGCGTTTACTATGGCTACACCTTC
v_call: TRBV3-1/TRBV3-2; d_call: -; j_call: TRBJ1-2; clone_size: -; cdr3_aa: CASRQAPGQGYGYTF; cdr3_nt: TGTGCCAGCAGACAAGCTCCGGGACAAGGCTATGGCTACACCTTC
v_call: TRBV9; d_call: -; j_call: TRBJ2-3; clone_size: -; cdr3_aa: CASSVVGEHTDTQYF; cdr3_nt: TGTGCCAGCAGCGTAGTGGGAGAACACACAGATACGCAGTATTTT
v_call: TRBV5-4; d_call: TRBD1; j_call: TRBJ2-1; clone_size: -; cdr3_aa: CASSLDRGTYNEQFF; cdr3_nt: TGTGCCAGCAGCCTGGACAGGGGGACCTACAATGAGCAGTTCTTC
v_call: TRBV9; d_call: -; j_call: TRBJ2-2; clone_size: -; cdr3_aa: CASSSRQHTGELFF; cdr3_nt: TGTGCCAGCAGCTCTAGACAGCACACCGGGGAGCTGTTTTTT
v_call: TRBV30; d_call: -; j_call: TRBJ1-1; clone_size: -; cdr3_aa: CAWSVRGGKVPEAFF; cdr3_nt: TGTGCCTGGAGTGTCCGAGGGGGAAAGGTCCCTGAAGCTTTCTTT
v_call: TRBV28; d_call: -; j_call: TRBJ1-1; clone_size: -; cdr3_aa: CASRGPNTEAFF; cdr3_nt: TGTGCCAGCAGGGGGCCGAACACTGAAGCTTTCTTT
v_call: TRBV14; d_call: -; j_call: TRBJ2-4; clone_size: -; cdr3_aa: CASSQHGTGGNIQYF; cdr3_nt: TGTGCCAGCAGCCAACACGGGACTGGTGGAAACATTCAGTACTTC
v_call: TRBV7-2; d_call: TRBD1; j_call: TRBJ2-7; clone_size: -; cdr3_aa: CASSSTGGRDEQYF; cdr3_nt: TGTGCCAGCAGCTCTACAGGGGGCAGAGACGAGCAGTACTTC
v_call: TRBV11-2; d_call: TRBD2; j_call: TRBJ2-2; clone_size: -; cdr3_aa: CASSPSGTSAGELFF; cdr3_nt: TGTGCCAGCAGCCCGTCCGGGACTAGCGCCGGGGAGCTGTTTTTT
v_call: TRBV28; d_call: -; j_call: TRBJ1-1; clone_size: -; cdr3_aa: CASSVPQRNTEAFF; cdr3_nt: TGTGCCAGCAGTGTACCTCAGCGGAACACTGAAGCTTTCTTT
v_call: TRBV23-1; d_call: -; j_call: TRBJ2-5; clone_size: -; cdr3_aa: CASSQSEAQRGWETQYF; cdr3_nt: TGCGCCAGCAGTCAATCGGAGGCCCAACGTGGGTGGGAGACCCAGTACTTC
v_call: TRBV7-2; d_call: -; j_call: TRBJ1-1; clone_size: -; cdr3_aa: CASSLMDRNTEAFF; cdr3_nt: TGTGCCAGCAGCCTAATGGACAGGAACACTGAAGCTTTCTTT
v_call: TRBV6-2/TRBV6-3; d_call: -; j_call: TRBJ1-5; clone_size: few; cdr3_aa: CASSYDIWGPQPQHF; cdr3_nt: TGTGCCAGCAGTTACGACATCTGGGGGCCTCAGCCCCAGCATTTT
v_call: TRBV9; d_call: TRBD1; j_call: TRBJ1-1; clone_size: -; cdr3_aa: CASSARTGNTEAFF; cdr3_nt: TGTGCCAGCAGCGCTCGGACAGGGAACACTGAAGCTTTCTTT
v_call: TRBV19; d_call: TRBD1; j_call: TRBJ1-2; clone_size: -; cdr3_aa: CASRETGGHGYTF; cdr3_nt: TGTGCCAGTAGAGAGACAGGGGGACATGGCTACACCTTC
v_call: TRBV6-1; d_call: -; j_call: TRBJ2-7; clone_size: -; cdr3_aa: CASSETSSGTSSFRQYF; cdr3_nt: TGTGCCAGCAGCGAAACCTCCTCCGGGACTTCCTCATTTAGGCAGTACTTC
v_call: TRBV28; d_call: -; j_call: TRBJ1-3; clone_size: -; cdr3_aa: CASSLRGNTIYF; cdr3_nt: TGTGCCAGCAGTTTACGGGGAAACACCATATATTTT
v_call: TRBV25-1; d_call: TRBD1; j_call: TRBJ1-2; clone_size: -; cdr3_aa: CASSGAGDSYGYTF; cdr3_nt: TGTGCCAGCAGTGGGGCAGGGGACAGCTATGGCTACACCTTC
v_call: TRBV21-1; d_call: -; j_call: TRBJ2-7; clone_size: -; cdr3_aa: CASSNSTGAGGQYEQYF; cdr3_nt: TGTGCCAGCAGCAACTCGACTGGAGCGGGAGGGCAATACGAGCAGTACTTC
v_call: TRBV24-1; d_call: -; j_call: TRBJ1-1; clone_size: once; cdr3_aa: CATSDLDRMNTEAFF; cdr3_nt: TGTGCCACCAGTGATCTTGACAGGATGAACACTGAAGCTTTCTTT
v_call: TRBV5-1; d_call: -; j_call: TRBJ1-6; clone_size: -; cdr3_aa: CASSLVIRQFNSPLHF; cdr3_nt: TGCGCCAGCAGCTTGGTCATCCGACAGTTTAATTCACCCCTCCACTTT
v_call: TRBV27; d_call: TRBD1; j_call: TRBJ1-1; clone_size: -; cdr3_aa: CASSSSPQGYRNTEAFF; cdr3_nt: TGTGCCAGCAGTTCGTCCCCACAGGGGTATCGGAACACTGAAGCTTTCTTT
v_call: TRBV10-3; d_call: -; j_call: TRBJ1-1; clone_size: -; cdr3_aa: CAIKQVDTEAFF; cdr3_nt: TGTGCCATCAAGCAGGTGGACACTGAAGCTTTCTTT
v_call: TRBV7-2; d_call: TRBD1; j_call: TRBJ1-3; clone_size: -; cdr3_aa: CASSLIGTGISGNTIYF; cdr3_nt: TGTGCCAGCAGCTTAATCGGGACAGGGATTTCTGGAAACACCATATATTTT
v_call: TRBV29-1; d_call: -; j_call: TRBJ1-2; clone_size: -; cdr3_aa: CSVSKVGGDYGYTF; cdr3_nt: TGCAGCGTTTCTAAGGTGGGGGGGGATTATGGCTACACCTTC
v_call: TRBV5-8; d_call: -; j_call: TRBJ1-2; clone_size: -; cdr3_aa: CASSLQLIYGYTF; cdr3_nt: TGTGCCAGCAGCTTGCAACTAATCTATGGCTACACCTTC
v_call: TRBV3-1/TRBV3-2; d_call: -; j_call: TRBJ1-1; clone_size: -; cdr3_aa: CASSQVRGTEAFF; cdr3_nt: TGTGCCAGCAGCCAAGTTAGAGGAACTGAAGCTTTCTTT
v_call: TRBV4-3; d_call: -; j_call: TRBJ2-2; clone_size: -; cdr3_aa: CASSPREYRSAGELFF; cdr3_nt: TGCGCCAGCAGCCCCAGGGAATATCGGAGCGCCGGGGAGCTGTTTTTT
v_call: TRBV5-1; d_call: -; j_call: TRBJ1-1; clone_size: -; cdr3_aa: CASSWSGTEAFF; cdr3_nt: TGCGCCAGCAGCTGGTCCGGGACTGAAGCTTTCTTT
v_call: TRBV27; d_call: TRBD2; j_call: TRBJ2-7; clone_size: few; cdr3_aa: CASSLDPGLAAYEQYF; cdr3_nt: TGTGCCAGCAGTCTCGATCCGGGACTAGCAGCTTACGAGCAGTACTTC
v_call: TRBV15; d_call: -; j_call: TRBJ1-2; clone_size: -; cdr3_aa: CATSRAGERGRGGYTF; cdr3_nt: TGTGCCACCAGCAGAGCTGGAGAAAGGGGCCGTGGTGGCTACACCTTC
v_call: TRBV29-1; d_call: TRBD1; j_call: TRBJ1-1; clone_size: -; cdr3_aa: CSAITGGYTEAFF; cdr3_nt: TGCAGCGCCATAACAGGGGGGTACACTGAAGCTTTCTTT
v_call: TRBV6-6; d_call: -; j_call: TRBJ2-5; clone_size: -; cdr3_aa: CASSYRPLTSQETQYF; cdr3_nt: TGTGCCAGCAGTTACCGACCGCTGACAAGCCAAGAGACCCAGTACTTC
v_call: TRBV28; d_call: -; j_call: TRBJ2-3; clone_size: -; cdr3_aa: CASSEGGNTDTQYF; cdr3_nt: TGTGCCAGCAGTGAGGGGGGGAACACAGATACGCAGTATTTT
v_call: TRBV7-9; d_call: -; j_call: TRBJ1-2; clone_size: -; cdr3_aa: CASSLRGSPINYGYTF; cdr3_nt: TGTGCCAGCAGCTTAAGGGGCAGCCCGATTAACTATGGCTACACCTTC
v_call: TRBV6-2/TRBV6-3; d_call: TRBD2; j_call: TRBJ2-7; clone_size: -; cdr3_aa: CASSRLPGGEQYF; cdr3_nt: TGTGCCAGCAGTCGCCTACCGGGGGGCGAGCAGTACTTC
v_call: TRBV27; d_call: TRBD1; j_call: TRBJ2-2; clone_size: -; cdr3_aa: CASSPRQGNTGELFF; cdr3_nt: TGTGCCAGCAGTCCTAGACAGGGTAACACCGGGGAGCTGTTTTTT
v_call: TRBV19; d_call: -; j_call: TRBJ1-1; clone_size: -; cdr3_aa: CASSIDRTATNTEAFF; cdr3_nt: TGTGCCAGTAGTATAGATCGGACAGCCACGAACACTGAAGCTTTCTTT